This T cell receptor beta chain derives from a study of T-cell memory formation after mild COVID-19. Study as a whole: TCR clusters were mostly donor specific.

Broader study findings: The appearance of some responding clones in pre-infection memory suggested that cross-reactive memory joined.

This clonotype was counted ten times or more. Its antigen is as yet unknown. The junction departs from the called germline gene at one end, perhaps through a read error. TCRdb fed the 5' RACE reads into MiXCR, producing one record per CDR3 protein. The sample lists 450,000 to 650,000 distinct CDR3 sequences; about 20% were seen once. The TCR was taken from an adult woman who had mild COVID-19 (a few samples of this study predate the infection). Cell type and time point are not known. The sequencing input was PBMCs or a T cell subset sorted from them (not recorded which).

The CDR3 region has the DNA TGCGCCAGCAGCCAAGGGTGGGGGCCCACAGATACGCAGTATTTT. This sequence encodes CASSQGWGPTDTQYF. The chain uses TRBV3-1 and TRBJ2-3; perhaps TRBD1 as D (6 bases). This CDR3 comprises 15 residues. CDR1 and CDR2 from the germline V gene are LGHDT and YNNKEL (reference sequence).